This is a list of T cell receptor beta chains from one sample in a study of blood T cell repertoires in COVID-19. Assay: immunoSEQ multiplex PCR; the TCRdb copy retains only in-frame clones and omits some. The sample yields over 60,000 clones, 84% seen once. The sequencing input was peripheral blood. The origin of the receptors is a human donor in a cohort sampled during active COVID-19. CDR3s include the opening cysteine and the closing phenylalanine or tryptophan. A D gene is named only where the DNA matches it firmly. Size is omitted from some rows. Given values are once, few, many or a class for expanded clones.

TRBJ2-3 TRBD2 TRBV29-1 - TGCAGCGGAACTAGCGGGAGAACAGATACGCAGTATTTT CSGTSGRTDTQYF
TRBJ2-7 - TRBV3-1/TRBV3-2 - TGTGCCAGCAGCCAAGTTACCTACGAGCAGTACTTC CASSQVTYEQYF
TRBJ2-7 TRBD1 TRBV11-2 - TGTGCCAGCAGCTCACAGGGGTACGAGCAGTACTTC CASSSQGYEQYF
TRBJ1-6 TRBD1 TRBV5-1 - TGCGCCAGCAGCCCACAGGGGACAGGGGGTTCACCCCTCCACTTT CASSPQGTGGSPLHF
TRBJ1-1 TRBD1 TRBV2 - TGTGCCAGCAGCCAGGGACAGGTTATGAACACTGAAGCTTTCTTT CASSQGQVMNTEAFF
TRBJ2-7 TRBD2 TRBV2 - TGTGCCAGCAGTGAAATAAGCGGGGAACGGTACGAGCAGTACTTC CASSEISGERYEQYF
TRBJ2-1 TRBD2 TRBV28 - TGTGCCAGCAGTTCCGAGAAAGGACTAGGCTACAATGAGCAGTTCTTC CASSSEKGLGYNEQFF
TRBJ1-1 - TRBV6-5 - TGTGCCAGCAGGAGCAAGATGAACACTGAAGCTTTCTTT CASRSKMNTEAFF
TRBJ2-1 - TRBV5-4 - TGTGCCAGCAGCCAATCGGGGGTTAGCTCCTACAATGAGCAGTTCTTC CASSQSGVSSYNEQFF
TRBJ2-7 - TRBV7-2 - TGTGCCAGCAGCCAGGGTGGCGGAGGGCCTAGATCCTACGAGCAGTACTTC CASSQGGGGPRSYEQYF
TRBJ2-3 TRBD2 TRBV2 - TGTGCCAGCGGCCCGAACACTAGCGGAGGGGATACGCAGTATTTT CASGPNTSGGDTQYF
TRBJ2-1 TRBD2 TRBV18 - TGTGCCAGCTCACCACCGGGGGGGGGAGTTGCCCAGTTCTTC CASSPPGGGVAQFF
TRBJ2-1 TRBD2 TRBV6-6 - TGTGCCAGCAGTTACTCGTCTAGCGGGGGCCTAGAGCGGTTCTTC CASSYSSSGGLERFF
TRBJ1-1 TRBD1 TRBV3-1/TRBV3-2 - TGTGCCAGCAGCCAAGGGGGACAGGGCACTGAAGCTTTCTTT CASSQGGQGTEAFF
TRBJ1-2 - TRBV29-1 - TGCAGCGTCGCGAAGGGGGATCCTAACTATGGCTACACCTTC CSVAKGDPNYGYTF
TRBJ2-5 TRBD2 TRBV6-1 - TGTGCCAGCAGTGAAATGGGGGGGAGAGAGACCCAGTACTTC CASSEMGGRETQYF
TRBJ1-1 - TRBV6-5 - TGTGCCAGCAGTTACCAGTCGGGCACTGAAGCTTTCTTT CASSYQSGTEAFF
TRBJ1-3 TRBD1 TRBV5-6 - TGTGCCAGCAGCACCAGGGGGCAAGGAAACACCATATATTTT CASSTRGQGNTIYF
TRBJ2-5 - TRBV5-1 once TGCGCCAGCAGCCCTCTGGGGCAGCAAGAGACCCAGTACTTC CASSPLGQQETQYF
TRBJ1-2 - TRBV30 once TGTGCCTGGACCCGGACAGATCGCTATGGCTACACCTTC CAWTRTDRYGYTF
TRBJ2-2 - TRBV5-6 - TGTGCCAGCAGCTACAGGAGAGGCGAGGAGCTGTTTTTT CASSYRRGEELFF
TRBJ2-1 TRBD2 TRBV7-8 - TGTGCCAGCAGCCCCCGACTAGCGGGAGTAGGAGGTGAGCAGTTCTTC CASSPRLAGVGGEQFF
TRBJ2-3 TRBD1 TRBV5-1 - TGCGCCAGCAGCTTAGGACAGGGTGGGACAGATACGCAGTATTTT CASSLGQGGTDTQYF